Below, 9 T cell receptor beta chains from the same sample are listed, as sequenced in a study of blood T cell repertoires in COVID-19. Clones were read by immunoSEQ multiplex PCR, and TCRdb kept only the in-frame ones, dropping some. The sample shows about 350,000 clones, more than 70% of them seen only once. Source material: peripheral blood. These receptor sequences come from a woman aged 55-70 years with COVID-19, enrolled during active disease.

Points on this clone: One end of the junction varies from germline; a read error may be responsible. This chain joins TRBV29-1 and TRBJ1-3, with 7 bases identical to TRBD1. The CDR3 has 15 amino acids. Germline V gene lookup returns CDR1 SQVTM and CDR2 ANQGSEA. The DNA for the CDR3 is TGCAGCGCGGAGCCGACGCGGGACAGTGGACACACCATATATTTT. Protein sequence: CSAEPTRDSGHTIYF.

V usage is TRBV11-2 and J usage is TRBJ2-3, with D unclear. V shed 1 base and J shed 5 bases, with 7 bases lying between them. Germline loops: CDR1 SGHAT, CDR2 FQNNGV. The CDR3 contains 13 residues. The DNA of the CDR3 is TGTGCCAGCAGCTTAGGAGGCGTAGATACGCAGTATTTT. Protein: CASSLGGVDTQYF. The full variable domain, with the rest looked up from reference TRBV11-2 and TRBJ2-3, is EAGVAQSPRYKIIEKRQSVAFWCNPISGHATLYWYQQILGQGPKLLIQFQNNGVVDDSQLPKDRFSAERLKGVDSTLKIQPAKLEDSAVYLCASSLGGVDTQYFGPGTRLTVL.

The V and J genes are TRBV28 and TRBJ1-2, with D hard to call. Deletions cut 1 base from V and 2 bases from J, with 8 bases between. CDR1 MDHEN and CDR2 SYDVKM come from the germline V gene. This CDR3 has 14 residues. The CDR3 sequence: CASSLSGPNYGYTF. The CDR3 nucleotides are TGTGCCAGCAGTTTATCTGGCCCCAACTATGGCTACACCTTC.

The V and J genes are TRBV11-2 and TRBJ1-2; D ambiguous. This CDR3 is built from 15 residues. Looked up from germline, CDR1 is SGHAT and CDR2 is FQNNGV. Trimming stripped 5 bases from V and 3 bases from J, with 16 bases between. This chain's CDR3 is CASSPEPRVHYGYTF. The CDR3 region has the DNA TGTGCCAGCAGCCCCGAGCCACGGGTCCACTATGGCTACACCTTC. Complete variable domain (other parts from reference TRBV11-2 and TRBJ1-2): EAGVAQSPRYKIIEKRQSVAFWCNPISGHATLYWYQQILGQGPKLLIQFQNNGVVDDSQLPKDRFSAERLKGVDSTLKIQPAKLEDSAVYLCASSPEPRVHYGYTFGSGTRLTVV.

The chain joins TRBV2 to TRBJ2-1; tentative D call: TRBD2 (6 bases). Trimming removed 6 bases from V and 3 bases from J, with 21 bases in between. The CDR3 consists of 17 residues. Germline V gene data show CDR1 as SNHLY and CDR2 as FYNNEI. For the CDR3, the DNA is TGTGCCAGCAGAGAAAGGGACTTCTCTCCCCTCTACAATGAGCAGTTCTTC. This gives the protein CASRERDFSPLYNEQFF.

This chain uses TRBV5-5 with TRBJ1-4, with TRBD1 matching 8 bases. After removal of 4 bases from V and 4 bases from J, the junction contained 6 bases not matched to a gene. The germline V gene has CDR1 SGHKS and CDR2 YYEKEE (reference sequence). The CDR3 is 15 amino acids. CDR3 nucleotides: TGTGCCAGCAGCCCGACAGGGGCGAGTAATGAAAAACTGTTTTTT. As protein: CASSPTGASNEKLFF.

The chain has TRBV28 and TRBJ1-1, with 9 bases fitting TRBD1. From germline, CDR1 is MDHEN and CDR2 SYDVKM. The junction had 15 bases not matched to a gene; V was cut back by 6 bases and J by 10 bases. The CDR3 extends over 15 amino acids. In DNA form, the CDR3 reads TGTGCCAGCAGCCGCCCCGGGACAGGGATCGTCGTAGCTTTCTTT. It encodes CASSRPGTGIVVAFF. The full variable domain, in which reference TRBV28 and TRBJ1-1 provide the parts outside the CDR3, is DVKVTQSSRYLVKRTGEKVFLECVQDMDHENMFWYRQDPGLGLRLIYFSYDVKMKEKGDIPEGYSVSREKKERFSLILESASTNQTSMYLCASSRPGTGIVVAFFGQGTRLTVV.

The chain carries TRBV3-1 (or the pseudogene TRBV3-2) and TRBJ2-5, with TRBD2 as a possible D gene (6 bases). There are 15 residues in the CDR3. Between the trimmed V and J ends, which lost 4 bases and 1 base, there was a span of 13 bases. The germline V gene encodes CDR1 LGHDT and CDR2 YNNKEL (reference sequence). As DNA, the CDR3 is TGTGCCAGCAGCCCTGTCGGGGGAGCCCAAGAGACCCAGTACTTC. It specifies CASSPVGGAQETQYF.

Here the CDR3 reads CASSLPLASNTGELFF. DNA for the CDR3: TGCGCCAGCAGCTTACCACTAGCGTCTAACACCGGGGAGCTGTTTTTT. The chain is built from TRBV5-1 and TRBJ2-2; 7 bases are a match to TRBD2. Germline loops: CDR1 SGHRS, CDR2 YFSETQ. There are 16 residues in the CDR3. V shed 2 bases, J shed 2 bases, and the junction held 6 bases outside the gene matches. Combining the CDR3 with reference TRBV5-1 and TRBJ2-2 gives the whole variable domain KAGVTQTPRYLIKTRGQQVTLSCSPISGHRSVSWYQQTPGQGLQFLFEYFSETQRNKGNFPGRFSGRQFSNSRSEMNVSTLELGDSALYLCASSLPLASNTGELFFGEGSRLTVL.